Below, one T cell receptor beta chain is given with its context. Antigen: not known. This record belongs to a study of shared clonotypes between healthy human individuals. General study findings and limits: Only a few donors were included, so the genetic and exposure-history diversity represented was limited. The sharing of roughly 5% of naive CD4 clonotypes was seen across a handful of donors.

Sorted-subset replicate PCR reactions contained roughly 210 ng DNA, corresponding to about 30,000 T cell genomes. Clones were read by immunoSEQ multiplex PCR, and TCRdb kept only the in-frame ones, dropping some. The sample shows some 2.4 million clones, 90% to 95% of them seen only once. This CDR3 contains 15 residues. Germline trimming cut 8 bases from V and 5 bases from J; bases unmatched to any gene: 9. Germline CDR1 LNHNV, CDR2 YYDKDF (reference sequence). The chain is built from TRBV15 and TRBJ2-3; 11 bases fit TRBD2. The source is a man in his late teens or twenties in good health. Some clones in this sample may be carry-over from other donors' samples. Sequencing was carried out using naive CD4+ T cells from PBMCs. As to subset: CD45RA+ positively selected. The CDR3 DNA sequence: TGTGCCACCTCTAGCGGGAGGTTGGTTGTAGATACGCAGTATTTT. Its translation: CATSSGRLVVDTQYF.